The 22 T cell receptor beta chains given below trace back to one sample, sequenced in a study of blood T cell repertoires in COVID-19. Libraries were prepared by immunoSEQ multiplex PCR; TCRdb keeps only in-frame clonotypes and omits some of them. Among 35,000 to 45,000 clones listed, about 78% were seen once. Material for sequencing was peripheral blood. Source of these receptors: a man between 65 and 85 years old with active or convalescent COVID-19.

This chain joins TRBV3-1 (or the pseudogene TRBV3-2) and TRBJ2-3, with 12 bases identical to TRBD2. Germline CDR1 LGHDT, CDR2 YNNKEL (reference sequence). CDR3 length: 17 residues. V trimming: 3 bases; J trimming: 1 base; junction bases outside the gene matches: 5. The CDR3: CASSHRLAGDRTDTQYF. CDR3 DNA sequence: TGTGCCAGCAGCCACAGACTAGCGGGGGACCGCACAGATACGCAGTATTTT.

V usage is TRBV5-4 and J usage is TRBJ2-7; 7 nucleotides align to TRBD2. Germline CDR1 SGHNT, CDR2 YYREEE (reference sequence). Trimming at V came to 0 bases and at J to 5 bases, leaving 8 bases not matched to a gene. The CDR3 has 15 residues. The CDR3 bases are TGTGCCAGCAGCTTGGGCTTTCGGGGGAGGGACGAGCAGTACTTC. It specifies CASSLGFRGRDEQYF.

The chain employs TRBV19 and TRBJ1-1; the D gene is possibly TRBD1 (6 bases). This CDR3 is 13 amino acids long. The germline gives CDR1 LNHDA, CDR2 SQIVND (reference sequence). With 4 bases removed from V and 5 bases from J, the gap between germline ends came to 11 bases. As DNA, the CDR3 is TGTGCCAGTAGTAGGGGGCGCGGGACTGAAGCTTTCTTT. Its translation is CASSRGRGTEAFF.

The chain has TRBV11-2 and TRBJ1-2; D is perhaps TRBD1 (6 bases). The CDR3 is 15 residues long. V shed 6 bases and J shed 1 base, with 15 bases lying between them. In germline, CDR1 is SGHAT, CDR2 FQNNGV. Here the CDR3 DNA reads TGTGCCAGCAGTCGAATACAGGGTAGTAACTATGGCTACACCTTC. Translation: CASSRIQGSNYGYTF.

The V call is TRBV19, the J call TRBJ2-6, with 11 positions matching TRBD1. This CDR3 comprises 18 residues. J gave up 4 bases and V 5 bases, and 10 bases lay outside the gene matches. CDR1 is LNHDA, CDR2 SQIVND, per germline (reference sequence). DNA of the CDR3: TGTGCCAGTAGTTTGGGACAGGGGGTATATTCAGGGGCCAACGTCCTGACTTTC. This sequence encodes CASSLGQGVYSGANVLTF.

The chain carries TRBV24-1 and TRBJ2-3; possibly TRBD2 for D (5 bases). CDR3 length equals 16 residues. CDR1 KGHDR and CDR2 SFDVKD come from the germline V gene. The V gene lost 4 bases and the J gene lost 3 bases, with 16 bases spanning the gap. The CDR3 DNA reads TGTGCCACCAGTGACCCCCGCGCTAGCCTGACAGATACGCAGTATTTT. Protein sequence: CATSDPRASLTDTQYF.

The V call is TRBV19, the J call TRBJ2-3, with D perhaps TRBD1 (6 bases). V was trimmed by 4 bases and J by 6 bases, leaving 8 bases between them. This CDR3 comprises 12 residues. Germline-derived CDR1 and CDR2 are LNHDA and SQIVND (reference sequence). The CDR3 sequence: CASSTQGDTQYF. In DNA, the CDR3 is TGTGCCAGTAGTACCCAGGGGGATACGCAGTATTTT.

The DNA of the CDR3 is TGCGCCAGCACGGACATGGGACAGGGGGCGAACGGGGAGCTGTTTTTT. Translating it yields CASTDMGQGANGELFF. J is TRBJ2-2 and V is TRBV10-2, with TRBD1 matching 12 bases. The junction had 10 bases not matched to a gene; V was cut back by 7 bases and J by 7 bases. This CDR3 comprises 16 residues. The germline V gene encodes CDR1 WSHSY and CDR2 SAAADI.

The chain carries TRBV19 and TRBJ2-3; D is possibly TRBD2 (6 bases). This CDR3 comprises 14 residues. CDR1 is LNHDA, CDR2 SQIVND, per germline (reference sequence). Trimming cost V 10 bases and J 1 base, with 15 bases left between them. The CDR3, as DNA: TGTGCCACCTCCCGCGGGGCTGGCACAGATACGCAGTATTTT. It is translated as CATSRGAGTDTQYF.

DNA of the CDR3: TGTGCCAGCAGCTTAGTGGTAGGAGGACTAGGCATATCAGATACGCAGTATTTT. This encodes CASSLVVGGLGISDTQYF. V gene TRBV7-2 combines with J gene TRBJ2-3; 7 bases map to TRBD2. CDR1 is SGHTA and CDR2 is FQGNSA in the germline V gene. V was pared by 1 base and J by 4 bases, with 14 bases of the junction left unmatched. CDR3 length: 18 amino acids.

The DNA for the CDR3 is TGTGCCAGCAGCGTAGGCGGGGAGGATACGCAGTATTTT. This encodes CASSVGGEDTQYF. The chain carries TRBV9 and TRBJ2-3; TRBD2 is a possible D gene (6 bases). The V gene's germline CDR1 is SGDLS and CDR2 YYNGEE. Trimming stripped 0 bases from V and 6 bases from J, with 8 bases between. This CDR3 region has 13 residues.

This clone was observed a handful of times. This chain joins TRBV19 and TRBJ1-6; 10 nucleotides align to TRBD1. Germline V gives CDR1 LNHDA, CDR2 SQIVND (reference sequence). The CDR3 consists of 15 residues. After removal of 10 bases from V and 6 bases from J, the junction contained 9 bases not matched to a gene. The CDR3 region is CATRDRGRSNSPLHF. The CDR3 nucleotides read TGTGCCACCCGTGACAGGGGGCGAAGTAATTCACCCCTCCACTTT.

The rearrangement uses TRBV4-1 and TRBJ2-1; D is undetermined. The length of the CDR3 is 16 residues. Looked up from germline, CDR1 is MGHRA and CDR2 is YSYEKL. Deletions cut 0 bases from V and 2 bases from J, with 11 bases between. CDR3 in amino acids: CASSQDHGTTYNEQFF. The CDR3 DNA reads as TGCGCCAGCAGCCAAGATCACGGCACTACCTACAATGAGCAGTTCTTC.

V gene TRBV19 combines with J gene TRBJ1-5; a possible D gene is TRBD1 (6 bases). The CDR3 consists of 16 residues. Germline assignment: CDR1 LNHDA and CDR2 SQIVND (reference sequence). V was pared by 6 bases and J by 3 bases, with 18 bases between. The CDR3 DNA reads TGTGCCAGTAGCCCTAGTTTAACAGGGTTCAATCAGCCCCAGCATTTT. Protein product: CASSPSLTGFNQPQHF.

The rearrangement links TRBV7-9 to TRBJ2-2; D is undetermined. CDR3 length: 14 residues. CDR1 and CDR2 from the germline V gene are SEHNR and FQNEAQ (reference sequence). Trimming left V 5 bases short and J 6 bases short, with 13 bases between. CDR3 DNA sequence: TGTGCCAGCAGCCAGAGACGCCAGGCCGGGGAGCTGTTTTTT. It encodes CASSQRRQAGELFF.

This clone came up once. This chain connects TRBV30 to TRBJ1-1; the D is unclear. Germline V gives CDR1 GTSNPN, CDR2 SVGIG (reference sequence). V was trimmed by 1 base and J by 5 bases, leaving 8 bases between them. The CDR3 spans 12 residues. In DNA form, the CDR3 reads TGTGCCTGGAGTGATGGGAGGACTGAAGCTTTCTTT. Its protein is CAWSDGRTEAFF. The whole variable domain, filled in from reference TRBV30 and TRBJ1-1, reads SQTIHQWPATLVQPVGSPLSLECTVEGTSNPNLYWYRQAAGRGLQLLFYSVGIGQISSEVPQNLSASRPQDRQFILSSKKLLLSDSGFYLCAWSDGRTEAFFGQGTRLTVV.

The rearrangement joins TRBV6-5 to TRBJ2-5; a possible D gene is TRBD2 (6 bases). This CDR3 spans 16 amino acids. Germline lookup yields CDR1 MNHEY and CDR2 SVGAGI. V lost 2 bases, J lost 1 base, and 14 bases lay in between. CDR3 coding DNA: TGTGCCAGCAGTTACAGGGGCTCGGGGGTCCAAGAGACCCAGTACTTC. Protein: CASSYRGSGVQETQYF.

The rearrangement joins TRBV27 to TRBJ1-4; D perhaps matches TRBD1 (6 bases). Germline loops: CDR1 MNHEY, CDR2 SMNVEV (reference sequence). The CDR3 loop spans 13 amino acids. Trimming removed 7 bases from V and 6 bases from J, with 12 bases in between. The CDR3 is CASKRQVDEKLFF. The CDR3 DNA is TGTGCCAGCAAACGACAGGTGGATGAAAAACTGTTTTTT.

The CDR3 nucleotides read TGTGCCAGCAGCCAACCCGACAGGGAAGTAGGAGGCTACACCTTC. This gives the protein CASSQPDREVGGYTF. This chain links TRBV11-2 with TRBJ1-2, with TRBD1 identical over 7 bases. J was trimmed by 8 bases and V by 5 bases; bases with no gene match: 14. In germline, CDR1 is SGHAT, CDR2 FQNNGV. The CDR3 runs to 15 residues.

This chain uses TRBV5-6 with TRBJ1-1; maybe TRBD1 (5 bases). The V and J ends lost 0 bases and 0 bases respectively, with 12 bases between them. The CDR3 spans 16 residues. Germline V lookup: CDR1 SGHDT, CDR2 YYEEEE. CDR3 residues: CASSLAAGLMNTEAFF. The DNA of the CDR3 is TGTGCCAGCAGCTTGGCCGCGGGACTTATGAACACTGAAGCTTTCTTT.

The table lists this clone with a count of one. This chain uses TRBV5-1 with TRBJ2-5; tentatively, D is TRBD1 (6 bases). CDR3 size: 14 residues. V was trimmed by 1 base and J by 4 bases, leaving 11 bases between them. Germline V gene data show CDR1 as SGHRS and CDR2 as YFSETQ. CDR3 loop: CASSLFGGAETQYF. In DNA form, the CDR3 reads TGCGCCAGCAGCTTGTTTGGGGGCGCAGAGACCCAGTACTTC.

This rearrangement joins TRBV7-6 to TRBJ2-1; 10 nucleotides match TRBD1. This CDR3 spans 16 amino acids. V shed 5 bases and J 6 bases; nucleotides not matched to a gene: 10. CDR1 and CDR2 from the germline V gene are SGHVS and FNYEAQ. As DNA, the CDR3 is TGTGCCAGCAGCCCTAAGACAGGGGGCCTTATCAATGAGCAGTTCTTC. Protein: CASSPKTGGLINEQFF.